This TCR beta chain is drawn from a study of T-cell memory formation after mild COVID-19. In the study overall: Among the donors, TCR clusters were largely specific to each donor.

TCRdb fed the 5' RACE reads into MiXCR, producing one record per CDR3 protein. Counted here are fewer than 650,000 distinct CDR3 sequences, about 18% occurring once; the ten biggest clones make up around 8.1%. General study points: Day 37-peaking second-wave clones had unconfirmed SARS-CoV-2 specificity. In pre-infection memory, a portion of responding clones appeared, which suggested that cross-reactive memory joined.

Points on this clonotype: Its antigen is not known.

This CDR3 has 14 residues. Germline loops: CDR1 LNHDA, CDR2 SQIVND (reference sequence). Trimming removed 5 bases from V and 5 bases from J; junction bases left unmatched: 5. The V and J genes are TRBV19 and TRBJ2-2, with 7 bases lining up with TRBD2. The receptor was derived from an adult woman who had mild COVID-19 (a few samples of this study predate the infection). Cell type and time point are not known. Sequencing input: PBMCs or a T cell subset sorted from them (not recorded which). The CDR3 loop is CASSWLGGTGELFF. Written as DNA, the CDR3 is TGTGCCAGTAGTTGGTTGGGGGGGACCGGGGAGCTGTTTTTT.